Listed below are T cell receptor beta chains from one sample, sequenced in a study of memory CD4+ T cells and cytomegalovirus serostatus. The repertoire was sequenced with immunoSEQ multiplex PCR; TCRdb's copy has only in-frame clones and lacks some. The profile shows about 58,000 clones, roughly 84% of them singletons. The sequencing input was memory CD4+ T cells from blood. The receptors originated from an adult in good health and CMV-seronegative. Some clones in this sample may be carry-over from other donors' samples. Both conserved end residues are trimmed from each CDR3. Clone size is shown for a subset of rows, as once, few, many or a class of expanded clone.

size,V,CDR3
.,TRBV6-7,ASSYSWDYEQY
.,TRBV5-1,ASSLVQGTEAF
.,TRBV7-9,ASSLLAGGQETQY
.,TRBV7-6,ASSLWDRGLSETQY
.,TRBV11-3,ASSYSGRSSYNEQF
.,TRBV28,ASSLGGGFNQPQH
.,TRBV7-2,ASSLRAGDTYNEQF
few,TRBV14,ASKKGQNTEAF
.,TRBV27,ASSSRLAGAYSYEQY
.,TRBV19,ASSLTGRGQPQH
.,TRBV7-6,ASSLNGGLEETQY
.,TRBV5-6,ASSFDRVGEKLF
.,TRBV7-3,ASSPGGLAAGEQY
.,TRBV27,ASSSIYRGVGNTGELF
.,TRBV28,ASKGRQGYSNQPQH
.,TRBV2,ASTKDRVQETQY
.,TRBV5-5,ASSLSVGNQPQH
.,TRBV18,ASSRHGGGYRTDTQY
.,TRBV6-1,ASSWTGGTGELF
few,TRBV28,ASSLLTTSGSGEQY
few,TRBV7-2,ASSPAREDTQY
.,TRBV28,ASSSEQGGGYT
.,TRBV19,ASSPSSSGDTQY
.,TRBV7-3,ASSQDRGGGTGELF
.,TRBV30,AWSAGLAADEQY
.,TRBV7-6,ASSLQTGELF
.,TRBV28,ASSLELGSSNQPQH
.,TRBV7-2,ASSLVGLGEQF
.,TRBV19,ASSIAGGRNEQF
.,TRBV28,ASSLDRRNYGYT
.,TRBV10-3,AISEGTGLETQY
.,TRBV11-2,ASSSGQNTEAF
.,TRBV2,ASTMKPFNTFYNEQF
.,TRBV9,ASSVGSGSNTDTQY
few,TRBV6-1,ASSVGGRGNQPQH
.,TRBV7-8,ASSIRDSPYEQY
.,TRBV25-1,ASSGPLQTDTQY
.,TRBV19,ASGPTGIETQY
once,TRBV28,ASSPGGGNNQPQH
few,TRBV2,ASSRTDNEQF
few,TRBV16,ASSQSQGTGELF
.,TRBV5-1,ASSFRDSRRETQY
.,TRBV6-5,ASKGQGAGSPLH
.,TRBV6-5,ASSYRRQGVGEQY
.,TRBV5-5,ASSLDRGRTGELF
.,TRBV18,ASSLAARGYEQY
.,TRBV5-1,ASREGAQLYEQY
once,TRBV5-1,ASSAQETQY